Reported below is one T cell receptor (beta chain). As yet, its antigen is unknown. A much larger clone lies one base from this, so it may be a read error. These data originate in a study of tumor-infiltrating lymphocytes in primary liver carcinoma. The study's findings and limits: Blood's top-250-clone fraction was significantly lower than that of tumors (p = 0.039).

Blood RNA originated from unsorted whole blood, with germline DNA additionally extracted. The CDR3 is 16 amino acids. Reverse transcription of 500 to 650 ng total RNA with a constant-region primer produced TCR beta cDNA. Three-round nested multiplex PCR performed with slightly modified ARM-PCR produced the TCR beta libraries. Researchers ran the first two PCR rounds for about 11 cycles each with TRBV1-TRBV30 forward primers and a C-beta reverse primer. Each CDR3 protein is one row after TCRdb ran MiXCR on the multiplex PCR reads. The repertoire holds about 310,000 distinct CDR3 sequences, with around three fifths as singletons.

The clonotype comes from a young woman with primary liver carcinoma and hepatitis B virus infection. The rearrangement links TRBV12-3 or TRBV12-4 to TRBJ1-3, with TRBD1 as a possible D gene (5 bases). Sequenced sample: peripheral blood. The CDR3 nucleotides read TGTGTCAGCAACGCGCAGGGAGGTCTCTCTGGAAACACCATATATTTT. Protein: CVSNAQGGLSGNTIYF.